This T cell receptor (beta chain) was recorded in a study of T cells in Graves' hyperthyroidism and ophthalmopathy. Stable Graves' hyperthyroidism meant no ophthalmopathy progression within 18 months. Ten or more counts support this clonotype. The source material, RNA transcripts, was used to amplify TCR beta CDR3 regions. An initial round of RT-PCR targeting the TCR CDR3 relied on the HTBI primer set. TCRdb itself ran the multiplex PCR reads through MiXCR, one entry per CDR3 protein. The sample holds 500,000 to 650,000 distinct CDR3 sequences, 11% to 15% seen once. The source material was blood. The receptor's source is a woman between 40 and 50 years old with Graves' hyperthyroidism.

CDR3 protein: CASSGGAVANYGYTF. The DNA of the CDR3 is TGTGCCAGCAGCGGGGGGGCAGTTGCTAACTATGGCTACACCTTC. V usage is TRBV7-8 and J usage is TRBJ1-2; D might be TRBD1 (6 bases). Germline-derived CDR1 and CDR2 are SGHVS and FQNEAQ. CDR3 size: 15 residues. Trimming left V 5 bases short and J 0 bases short, with 13 bases between.